This T cell receptor (beta chain) was identified in a study of technical replicates of blood from several donors. Clones were sequenced by immunoSEQ multiplex PCR, and TCRdb holds only the in-frame ones, with some missing. Among approximately 75,000 clones listed, 95% to 98% were seen once. V lost 9 bases and J lost 5, with 23 bases in between. CDR1 LNHDA and CDR2 SQIVND come from the germline V gene (reference sequence). This CDR3 spans 15 amino acids. The clonotype originates from a human donor in good health. The chain joins TRBV19 to TRBJ2-7; tentatively, D is TRBD2 (5 bases). Sequences were obtained from T cells isolated from PBMCs. The CDR3 DNA is TGTGCCAGCACCGGAGGAGACTATATGAACGACGAGCAGTACTTC. Amino acid sequence: CASTGGDYMNDEQYF.